This T cell receptor (beta chain) came from a study of shared T cell receptors in the human thymus. Germline V gives CDR1 GTSNPN, CDR2 SVGIG (reference sequence). J lost 5 bases, V lost 2 bases, and 9 bases had no gene match. The length of the CDR3 is 16 residues. Profiled with immunoSEQ multiplex PCR; TCRdb holds only in-frame clones, not every one. Of about 610,000 clones listed, around 87% are singletons. The same sample was also studied in work on human thymus T cells. That work adds: Corrective heart surgery yielded resections, and these provided the thymus tissue. Apparent bias marked the V and J gene usage of thymic and blood repertoires.

The rearrangement joins TRBV30 to TRBJ1-4, with 9 bases that match TRBD1. The sample comprised thymocytes. The receptor was isolated from a boy less than two years old with a congenital heart defect. CDR3 nucleotides: TGTGCCTGGAGTCCCCGACAGGGGGGGGTGAATGAAAAACTGTTTTTT. Protein sequence: CAWSPRQGGVNEKLFF.